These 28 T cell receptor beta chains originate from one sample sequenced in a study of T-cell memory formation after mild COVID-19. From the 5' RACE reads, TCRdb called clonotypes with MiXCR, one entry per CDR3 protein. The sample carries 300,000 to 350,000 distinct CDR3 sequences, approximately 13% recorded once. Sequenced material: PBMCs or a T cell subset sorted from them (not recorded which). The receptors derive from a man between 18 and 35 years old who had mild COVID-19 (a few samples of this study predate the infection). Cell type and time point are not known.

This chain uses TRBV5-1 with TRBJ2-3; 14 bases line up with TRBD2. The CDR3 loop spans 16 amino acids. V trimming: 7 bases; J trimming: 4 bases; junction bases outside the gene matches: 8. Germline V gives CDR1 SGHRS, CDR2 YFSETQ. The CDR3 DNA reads TGCGCCAGCGCGCCCGGGACTAGCGGGGGTTCAGATACGCAGTATTTT. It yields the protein CASAPGTSGGSDTQYF.

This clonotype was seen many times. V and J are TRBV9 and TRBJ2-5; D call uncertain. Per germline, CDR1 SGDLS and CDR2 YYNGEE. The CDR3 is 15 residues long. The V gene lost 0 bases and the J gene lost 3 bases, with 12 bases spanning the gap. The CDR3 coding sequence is TGTGCCAGCAGCGTAGACTTTAGTCCTAAAGAGACCCAGTACTTC. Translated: CASSVDFSPKETQYF.

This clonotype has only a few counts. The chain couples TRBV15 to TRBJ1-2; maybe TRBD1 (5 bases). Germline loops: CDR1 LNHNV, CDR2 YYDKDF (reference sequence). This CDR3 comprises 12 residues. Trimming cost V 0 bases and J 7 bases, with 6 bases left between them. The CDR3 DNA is TGTGCCACCAGCAGAGATGGGGGTGGCTACACCTTC. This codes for CATSRDGGGYTF.

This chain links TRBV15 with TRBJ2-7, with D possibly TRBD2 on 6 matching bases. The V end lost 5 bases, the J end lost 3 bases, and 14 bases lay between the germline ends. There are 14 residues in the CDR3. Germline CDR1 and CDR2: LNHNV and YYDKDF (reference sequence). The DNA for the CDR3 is TGTGCCACCAGCCCCCGGACTAATTTCTACGAGCAGTACTTC. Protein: CATSPRTNFYEQYF.

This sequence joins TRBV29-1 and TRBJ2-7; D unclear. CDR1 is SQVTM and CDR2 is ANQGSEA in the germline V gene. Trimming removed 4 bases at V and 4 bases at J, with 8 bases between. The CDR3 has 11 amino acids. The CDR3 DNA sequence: TGCAGCGTTGGGACGGATTACGAGCAGTACGTC. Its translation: CSVGTDYEQYV.

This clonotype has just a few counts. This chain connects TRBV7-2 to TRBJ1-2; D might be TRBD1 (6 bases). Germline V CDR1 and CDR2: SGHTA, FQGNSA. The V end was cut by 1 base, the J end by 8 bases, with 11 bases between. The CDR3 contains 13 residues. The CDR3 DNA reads TGTGCCAGCAGCTTAGGCGGGGGGCCCGGCTACACCTTC. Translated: CASSLGGGPGYTF.

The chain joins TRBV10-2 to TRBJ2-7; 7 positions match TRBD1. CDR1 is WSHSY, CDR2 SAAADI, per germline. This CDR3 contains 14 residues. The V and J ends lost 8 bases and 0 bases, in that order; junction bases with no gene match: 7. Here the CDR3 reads CASAGQAISYEQYF. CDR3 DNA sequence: TGCGCCAGCGCTGGACAGGCTATCTCCTACGAGCAGTACTTC.

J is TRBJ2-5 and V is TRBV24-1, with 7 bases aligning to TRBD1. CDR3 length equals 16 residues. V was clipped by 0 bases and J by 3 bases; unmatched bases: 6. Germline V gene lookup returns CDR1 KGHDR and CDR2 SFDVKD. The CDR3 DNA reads TGTGCCACCAGTGATTTGTCCGCGACAGGGAAAGAGACCCAGTACTTC. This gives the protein CATSDLSATGKETQYF.

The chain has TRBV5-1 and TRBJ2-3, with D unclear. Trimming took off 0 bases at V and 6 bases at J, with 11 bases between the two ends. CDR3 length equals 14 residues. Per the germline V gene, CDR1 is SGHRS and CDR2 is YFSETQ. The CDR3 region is CASSLGSATDTQYF. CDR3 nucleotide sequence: TGCGCCAGCAGCTTGGGGTCAGCCACGGATACGCAGTATTTT.

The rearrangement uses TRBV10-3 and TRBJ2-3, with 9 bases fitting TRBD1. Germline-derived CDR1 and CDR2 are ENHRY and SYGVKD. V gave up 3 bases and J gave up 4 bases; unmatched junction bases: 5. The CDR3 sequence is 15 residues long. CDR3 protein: CAISDPYRGPDTQYF. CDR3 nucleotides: TGTGCCATCAGTGACCCTTACAGGGGGCCAGATACGCAGTATTTT.

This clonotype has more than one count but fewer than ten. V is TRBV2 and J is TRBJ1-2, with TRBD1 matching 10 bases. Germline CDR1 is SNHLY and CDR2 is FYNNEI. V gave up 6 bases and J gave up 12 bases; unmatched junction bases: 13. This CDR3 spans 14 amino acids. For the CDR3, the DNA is TGTGCCAGCAGGAGGACAGGGGGATCATCTTCGGACACCTTC. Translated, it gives CASRRTGGSSSDTF.

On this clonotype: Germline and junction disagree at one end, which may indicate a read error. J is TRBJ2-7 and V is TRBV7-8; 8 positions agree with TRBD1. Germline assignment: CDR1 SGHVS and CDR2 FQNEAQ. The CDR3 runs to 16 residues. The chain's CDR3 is CASSVATGQGAYEQYF. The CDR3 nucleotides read TGTGCCAGCAGCGTAGCGACCGGACAGGGCGCCTACGAGCAGTACTTC.

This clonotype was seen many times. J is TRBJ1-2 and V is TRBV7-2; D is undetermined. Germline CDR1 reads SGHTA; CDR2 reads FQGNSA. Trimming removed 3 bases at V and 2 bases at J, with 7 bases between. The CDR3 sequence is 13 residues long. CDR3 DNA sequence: TGTGCCAGCAGCTTGGACGGCAACTATGGCTACACCTTC. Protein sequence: CASSLDGNYGYTF.

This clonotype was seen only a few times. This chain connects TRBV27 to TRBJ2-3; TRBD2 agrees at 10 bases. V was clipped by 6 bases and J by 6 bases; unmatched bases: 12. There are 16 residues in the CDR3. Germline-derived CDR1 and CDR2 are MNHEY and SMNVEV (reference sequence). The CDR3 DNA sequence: TGTGCCAGCAGCTTCACTAGCGGGGTTCCGCTGGATACGCAGTATTTT. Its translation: CASSFTSGVPLDTQYF.

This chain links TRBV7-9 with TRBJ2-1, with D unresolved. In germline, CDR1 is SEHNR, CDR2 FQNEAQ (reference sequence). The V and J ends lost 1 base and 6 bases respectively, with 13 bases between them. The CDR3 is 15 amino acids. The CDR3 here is CASSLVSGTSNEQFF. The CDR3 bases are TGTGCCAGCAGCTTAGTATCTGGCACCTCCAATGAGCAGTTCTTC.

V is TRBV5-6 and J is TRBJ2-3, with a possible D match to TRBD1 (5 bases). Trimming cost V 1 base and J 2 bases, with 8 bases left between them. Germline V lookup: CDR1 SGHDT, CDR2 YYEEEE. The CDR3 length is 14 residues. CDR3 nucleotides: TGTGCCAGCAGCTTGAACAGGCACACAGATACGCAGTATTTT. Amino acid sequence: CASSLNRHTDTQYF.

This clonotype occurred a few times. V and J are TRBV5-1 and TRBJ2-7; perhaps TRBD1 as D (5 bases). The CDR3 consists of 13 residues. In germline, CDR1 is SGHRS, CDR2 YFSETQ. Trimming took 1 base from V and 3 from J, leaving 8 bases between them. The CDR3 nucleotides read TGCGCCAGCAGCTTGCAGGGATTCTACGAGCAGTACTTC. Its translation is CASSLQGFYEQYF.

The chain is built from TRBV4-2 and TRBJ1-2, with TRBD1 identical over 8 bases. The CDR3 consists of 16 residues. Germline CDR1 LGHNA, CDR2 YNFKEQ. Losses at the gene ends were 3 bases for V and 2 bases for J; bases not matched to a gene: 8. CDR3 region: CASSQARTGSNYGYTF. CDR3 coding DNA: TGTGCCAGCAGCCAGGCTAGGACAGGGTCGAACTATGGCTACACCTTC.

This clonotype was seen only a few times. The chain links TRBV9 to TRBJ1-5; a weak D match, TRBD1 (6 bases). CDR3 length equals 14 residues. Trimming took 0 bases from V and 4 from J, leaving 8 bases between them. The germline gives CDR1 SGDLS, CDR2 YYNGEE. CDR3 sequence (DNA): TGTGCCAGCAGCGTAGGCCAGGGGAATCAGCCCCAGCATTTT. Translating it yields CASSVGQGNQPQHF.

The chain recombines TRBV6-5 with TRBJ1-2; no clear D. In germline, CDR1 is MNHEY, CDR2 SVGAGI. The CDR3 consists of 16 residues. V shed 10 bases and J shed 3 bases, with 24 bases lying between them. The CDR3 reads CATSPLTRSEYYGYTF. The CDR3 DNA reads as TGTGCCACCTCGCCCCTAACCCGGAGCGAGTACTATGGCTACACCTTC.

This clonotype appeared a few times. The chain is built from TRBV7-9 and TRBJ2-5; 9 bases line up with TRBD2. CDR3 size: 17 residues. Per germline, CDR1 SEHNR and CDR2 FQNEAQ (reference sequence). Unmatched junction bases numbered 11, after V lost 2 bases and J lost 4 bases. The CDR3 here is CASSLISGGPWGETQYF. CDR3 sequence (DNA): TGTGCCAGCAGCTTAATCAGCGGGGGGCCCTGGGGAGAGACCCAGTACTTC.

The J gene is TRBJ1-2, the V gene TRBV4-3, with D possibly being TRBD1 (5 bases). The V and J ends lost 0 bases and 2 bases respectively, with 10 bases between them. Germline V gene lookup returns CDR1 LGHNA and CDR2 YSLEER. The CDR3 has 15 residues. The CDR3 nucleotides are TGCGCCAGCAGCCAAGACCAGTGGGGGAACTATGGCTACACCTTC. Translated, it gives CASSQDQWGNYGYTF.

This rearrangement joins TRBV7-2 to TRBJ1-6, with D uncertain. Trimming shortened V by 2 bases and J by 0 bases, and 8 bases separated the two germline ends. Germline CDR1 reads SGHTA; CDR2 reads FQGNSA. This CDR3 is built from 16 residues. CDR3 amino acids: CASSLITSSYNSPLHF. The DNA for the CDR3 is TGTGCCAGCAGCTTAATAACGAGCTCCTATAATTCACCCCTCCACTTT.

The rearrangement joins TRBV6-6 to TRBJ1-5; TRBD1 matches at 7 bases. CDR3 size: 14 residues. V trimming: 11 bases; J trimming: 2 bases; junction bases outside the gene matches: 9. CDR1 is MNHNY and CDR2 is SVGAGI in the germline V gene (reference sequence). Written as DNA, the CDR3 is TGTGCCTCAGGGGGTAGAGTGCGCAATCAGCCCCAGCATTTT. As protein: CASGGRVRNQPQHF.

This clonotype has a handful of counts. The DNA of the CDR3 is TGTGCCAGCAGTTCGCCAGGGGAGTACAATGAGCAGTTCTTC. Translating it yields CASSSPGEYNEQFF. The chain carries TRBV2 and TRBJ2-1; tentative D call: TRBD1 (6 bases). The CDR3 has 14 residues. From germline, CDR1 is SNHLY and CDR2 FYNNEI. V was shortened by 5 bases and J by 4 bases, with 12 bases between the two germline ends.

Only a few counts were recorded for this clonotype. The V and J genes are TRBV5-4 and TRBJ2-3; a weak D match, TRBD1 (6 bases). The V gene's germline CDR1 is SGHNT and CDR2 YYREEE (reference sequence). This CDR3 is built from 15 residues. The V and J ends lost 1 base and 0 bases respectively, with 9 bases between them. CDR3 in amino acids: CASSLMQGSTDTQYF. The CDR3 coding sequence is TGTGCCAGCAGCTTGATGCAGGGGAGCACAGATACGCAGTATTTT. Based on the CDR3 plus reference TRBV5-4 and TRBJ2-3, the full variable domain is ETGVTQSPTHLIKTRGQQVTLRCSSQSGHNTVSWYQQALGQGPQFIFQYYREEENGRGNFPPRFSGLQFPNYSSELNVNALELDDSALYLCASSLMQGSTDTQYFGPGTRLTVL.

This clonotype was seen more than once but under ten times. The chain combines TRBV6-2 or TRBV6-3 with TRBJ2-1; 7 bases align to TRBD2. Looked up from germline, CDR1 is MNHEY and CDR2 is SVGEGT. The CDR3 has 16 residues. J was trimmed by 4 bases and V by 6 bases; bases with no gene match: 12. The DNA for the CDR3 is TGTGCCAGCAGCCACGGGATCGCGGGGGTTTACAATGAGCAGTTCTTC. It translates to CASSHGIAGVYNEQFF.

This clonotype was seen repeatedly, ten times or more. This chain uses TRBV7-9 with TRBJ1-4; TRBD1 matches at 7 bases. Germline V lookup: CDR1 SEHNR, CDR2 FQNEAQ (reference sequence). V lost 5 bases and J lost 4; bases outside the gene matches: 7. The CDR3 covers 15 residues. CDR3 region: CASSPGTVDNEKLFF. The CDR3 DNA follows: TGTGCCAGCAGCCCGGGGACAGTAGATAATGAAAAACTGTTTTTT.